The 11 T cell receptor beta chains below come from one sample, sequenced in a study of T cell responses to AZD1222 COVID-19 vaccine (dated by TCRdb to the early 2020s). According to the study, the label for this sample's time point signals: baseline before first vaccination. Receptor amplification or capture employed the immunoSEQ multiplex PCR assay. The table was pulled from immuneACCESS by TCRdb, which kept in-frame rearrangements only. Such tables lose some clones; where checked, under half of the loss comes from unresolved V genes, and the rest has no known cause. The sample table holds 85,000 to 130,000 clones, of which 75% to 90% were seen once. Approximately 5.4% of the sample belongs to the ten largest clones. The sample in question was peripheral blood, obtained on day 0 of AZD1222 vaccination. Receptors originate from an adult in good health.

The V call is TRBV11-2, the J call TRBJ2-2; D may be TRBD1 (6 bases). Germline CDR1 is SGHAT and CDR2 is FQNNGV. This CDR3 spans 13 amino acids. Trimming left V 8 bases short and J 2 bases short, with 9 bases between. The CDR3 loop reads CASQGTNTGELFF. DNA of the CDR3: TGTGCCAGCCAGGGGACCAACACCGGGGAGCTGTTTTTT. The full variable domain, in which reference TRBV11-2 and TRBJ2-2 provide the parts outside the CDR3, is EAGVAQSPRYKIIEKRQSVAFWCNPISGHATLYWYQQILGQGPKLLIQFQNNGVVDDSQLPKDRFSAERLKGVDSTLKIQPAKLEDSAVYLCASQGTNTGELFFGEGSRLTVL.

This clone appeared a few times. V is TRBV2 and J is TRBJ2-7; TRBD1 matches at 8 bases. V was pared by 7 bases and J by 5 bases, with 4 bases of the junction left unmatched. Germline-derived CDR1 and CDR2 are SNHLY and FYNNEI. This CDR3 region has 12 residues. The CDR3 loop reads CASTWTGNEQYF. CDR3 coding DNA: TGTGCCAGCACCTGGACAGGGAACGAGCAGTACTTC.

The chain uses TRBV9 and TRBJ2-1, with TRBD2 as a possible D gene (6 bases). Trimming left V 3 bases short and J 2 bases short, with 9 bases between. CDR1 is SGDLS, CDR2 YYNGEE, per germline. The length of the CDR3 is 14 residues. In nucleotides, the CDR3 is TGTGCCAGCAGCGGGAGGACTACCTACAATGAGCAGTTCTTC. Residues: CASSGRTTYNEQFF.

Concerning this clone: Other DNA variants within this sample encode the same CDR3. J is TRBJ1-4 and V is TRBV6-5; D gene uncertain. The V gene's germline CDR1 is MNHEY and CDR2 SVGAGI. V was trimmed by 2 bases and J by 0 bases, leaving 4 bases between them. The CDR3 spans 14 residues. The CDR3 loop reads CASSYESTNEKLFF. In nucleotides, the CDR3 is TGTGCCAGCAGTTACGAATCAACTAATGAAAAACTGTTTTTT.

This chain uses TRBV5-1 with TRBJ2-5, with TRBD1 matching 12 bases. CDR1 is SGHRS, CDR2 YFSETQ, per germline. There are 19 residues in the CDR3. The V and J ends lost 2 bases and 4 bases, in that order; junction bases with no gene match: 15. The CDR3, as DNA: TGCGCCAGCAGCTTAGGGACAGGGGGCGCGAGATGGGTCGGAGAGACCCAGTACTTC. Translating gives CASSLGTGGARWVGETQYF.

The gene calls are TRBV14 and TRBJ2-5; D is undetermined. CDR3 length equals 12 residues. Germline V gene data show CDR1 as SGHDN and CDR2 as FVKESK. V was clipped by 0 bases and J by 6 bases, with 5 bases between them. CDR3 sequence reads: CASSQERQTQYF. DNA of the CDR3: TGTGCCAGCAGCCAAGAAAGGCAGACCCAGTACTTC.

The gene calls are TRBV9 and TRBJ1-6; D uncertain. CDR1 and CDR2 (germline): SGDLS, YYNGEE. The CDR3 is made up of 14 amino acids. The V end was cut by 3 bases, the J end by 9 bases, with 13 bases between. This chain's CDR3 is CASSGGSLGSPLHF. The CDR3 nucleotides are TGTGCCAGCAGCGGTGGCTCCCTGGGTTCACCCCTCCACTTT.

The chain combines TRBV19 with TRBJ1-4, with TRBD1 matching over 9 bases. The J segment lost 7 bases and the V segment lost 3 bases, leaving 9 bases of the junction unmatched. This CDR3 has 16 residues. CDR1 is LNHDA and CDR2 is SQIVND in the germline V gene (reference sequence). DNA for the CDR3: TGTGCCAGTAGTATTGAATCCGGGACAGGGAGTGAAAAACTGTTTTTT. Amino acid sequence: CASSIESGTGSEKLFF.

The genes are TRBV2 and TRBJ1-5, with D perhaps TRBD1 (5 bases). V lost 7 bases and J lost 0, with 16 bases in between. Germline V gene sequence: CDR1 SNHLY, CDR2 FYNNEI. The CDR3 has 16 amino acids. The CDR3 DNA reads as TGTGCCAGCACGGGAACAGGAGGTTATAGCAATCAGCCCCAGCATTTT. It encodes CASTGTGGYSNQPQHF.

This clone has just a few counts. The chain carries TRBV12-5 and TRBJ1-1; TRBD1 agrees at 7 bases. There are 14 residues in the CDR3. Germline CDR1 reads LGHNT; CDR2 reads FRNRAP. J was trimmed by 0 bases and V by 5 bases; bases with no gene match: 3. This CDR3 is CASGVGQMNTEAFF. The CDR3 DNA sequence: TGTGCTAGTGGTGTGGGACAGATGAACACTGAAGCTTTCTTT. Full variable domain (rest looked up from reference TRBV12-5 and TRBJ1-1): DARVTQTPRHKVTEMGQEVTMRCQPILGHNTVFWYRQTMMQGLELLAYFRNRAPLDDSGMPKDRFSAEMPDATLATLKIQPSEPRDSAVYFCASGVGQMNTEAFFGQGTRLTVV.

In regard to this clone: This CDR3 is also generated by other DNA sequences in the sample. The CDR3 DNA reads as TGTGCCAGCAGCCAACGACAGGGGTCCTACGAGCAGTACTTC. Translated, it gives CASSQRQGSYEQYF. The chain employs TRBV7-2 and TRBJ2-7, with 8 bases fitting TRBD1. The CDR3 totals 14 residues. Germline loops: CDR1 SGHTA, CDR2 FQGNSA. Losses at the gene ends were 5 bases for V and 1 base for J; bases not matched to a gene: 4.